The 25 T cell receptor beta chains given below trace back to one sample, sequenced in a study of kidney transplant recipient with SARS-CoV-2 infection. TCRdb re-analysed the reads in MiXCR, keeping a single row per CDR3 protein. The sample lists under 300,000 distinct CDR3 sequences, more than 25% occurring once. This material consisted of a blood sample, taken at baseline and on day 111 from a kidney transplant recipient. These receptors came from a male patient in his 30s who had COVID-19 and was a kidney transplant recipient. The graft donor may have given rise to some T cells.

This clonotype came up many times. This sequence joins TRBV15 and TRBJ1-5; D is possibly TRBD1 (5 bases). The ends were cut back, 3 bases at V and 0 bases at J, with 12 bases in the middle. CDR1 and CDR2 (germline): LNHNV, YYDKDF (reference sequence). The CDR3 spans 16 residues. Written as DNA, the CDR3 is TGTGCCACCAGCAGGGGGGATTACTATAGCAATCAGCCCCAGCATTTT. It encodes CATSRGDYYSNQPQHF.

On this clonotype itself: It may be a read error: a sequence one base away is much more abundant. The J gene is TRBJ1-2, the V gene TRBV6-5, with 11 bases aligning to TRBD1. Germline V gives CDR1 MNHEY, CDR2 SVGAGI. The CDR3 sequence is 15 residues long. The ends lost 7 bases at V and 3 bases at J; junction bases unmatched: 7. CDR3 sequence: CASNSTDRGHYGYTF. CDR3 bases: TGTGCCAGCAATTCCACGGACAGGGGGCACTATGGCTACACCTTC.

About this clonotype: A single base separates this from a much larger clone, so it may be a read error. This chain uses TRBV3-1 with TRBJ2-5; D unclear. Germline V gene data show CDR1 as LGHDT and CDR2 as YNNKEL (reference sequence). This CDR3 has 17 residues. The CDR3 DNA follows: TGTGCCAGCAGCCGCGACTTTCCCATTTCTTTCTCTGAGACCCGGTACTTC. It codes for CASSRDFPISFSETRYF.

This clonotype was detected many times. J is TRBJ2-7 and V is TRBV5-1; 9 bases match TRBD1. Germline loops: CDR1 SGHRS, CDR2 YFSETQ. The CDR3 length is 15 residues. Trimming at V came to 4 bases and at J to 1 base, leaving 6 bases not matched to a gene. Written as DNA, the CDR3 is TGCGCCAGCAGCCCCCGTGACAGGGGGTCCTACGAGCAGTACTTC. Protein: CASSPRDRGSYEQYF. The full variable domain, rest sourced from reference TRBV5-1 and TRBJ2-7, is KAGVTQTPRYLIKTRGQQVTLSCSPISGHRSVSWYQQTPGQGLQFLFEYFSETQRNKGNFPGRFSGRQFSNSRSEMNVSTLELGDSALYLCASSPRDRGSYEQYFGPGTRLTVT.

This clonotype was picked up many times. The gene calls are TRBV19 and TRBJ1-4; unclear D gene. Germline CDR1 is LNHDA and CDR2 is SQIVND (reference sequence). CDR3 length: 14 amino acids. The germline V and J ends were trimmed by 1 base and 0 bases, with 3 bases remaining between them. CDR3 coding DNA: TGTGCCAGTAGTATAGCTCCAACTAATGAAAAACTGTTTTTT. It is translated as CASSIAPTNEKLFF. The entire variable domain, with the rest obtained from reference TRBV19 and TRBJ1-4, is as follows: DGGITQSPKYLFRKEGQNVTLSCEQNLNHDAMYWYRQDPGQGLRLIYYSQIVNDFQKGDIAEGYSVSREKKESFPLTVTSAQKNPTAFYLCASSIAPTNEKLFFGSGTQLSVL.

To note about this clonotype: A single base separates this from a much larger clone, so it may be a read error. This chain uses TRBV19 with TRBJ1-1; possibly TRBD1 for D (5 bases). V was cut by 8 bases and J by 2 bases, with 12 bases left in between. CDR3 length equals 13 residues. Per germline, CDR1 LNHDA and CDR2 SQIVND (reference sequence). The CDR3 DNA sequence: TGTGCCAGTGCCGGGGCGCCTAACACTGAAGCTTTCTTT. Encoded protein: CASAGAPNTEAFF.

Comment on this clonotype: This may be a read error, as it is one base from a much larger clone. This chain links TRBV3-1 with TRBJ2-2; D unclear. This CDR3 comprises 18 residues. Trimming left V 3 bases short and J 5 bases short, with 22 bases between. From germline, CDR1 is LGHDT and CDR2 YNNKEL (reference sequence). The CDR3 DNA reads TGTGCCAGCAGCCATATCGGTCCCACTTCAGGCTTGACCGGGGAGCTGTTTTTT. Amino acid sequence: CASSHIGPTSGLTGELFF. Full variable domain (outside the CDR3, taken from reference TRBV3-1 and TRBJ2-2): DTAVSQTPKYLVTQMGNDKSIKCEQNLGHDTMYWYKQDSKKFLKIMFSYNNKELIINETVPNRFSPKSPDKAHLNLHINSLELGDSAVYFCASSHIGPTSGLTGELFFGEGSRLTVL.

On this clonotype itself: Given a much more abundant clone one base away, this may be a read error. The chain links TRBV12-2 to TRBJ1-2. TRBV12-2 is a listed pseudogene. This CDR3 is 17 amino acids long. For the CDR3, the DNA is TGTGCAAGTCGCTTTTATTGGACTCCACGAAAGGCCTATGGCTACACCTTC. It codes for CASRFYWTPRKAYGYTF.

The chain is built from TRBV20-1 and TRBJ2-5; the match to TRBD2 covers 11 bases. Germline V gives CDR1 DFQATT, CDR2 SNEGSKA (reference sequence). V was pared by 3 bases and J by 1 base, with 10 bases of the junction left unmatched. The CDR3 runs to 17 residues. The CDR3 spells CSARWASGRSPQETQYF. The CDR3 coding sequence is TGCAGTGCTAGGTGGGCTAGCGGGAGGAGTCCCCAAGAGACCCAGTACTTC.

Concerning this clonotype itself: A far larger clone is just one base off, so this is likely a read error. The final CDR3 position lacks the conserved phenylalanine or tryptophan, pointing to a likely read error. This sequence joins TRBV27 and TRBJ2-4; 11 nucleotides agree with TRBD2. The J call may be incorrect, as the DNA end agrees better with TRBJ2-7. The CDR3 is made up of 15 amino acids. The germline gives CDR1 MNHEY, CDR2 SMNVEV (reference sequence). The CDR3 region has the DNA TGTGCCAGCAGTAACCCTAGCGGGAGGTTTTACGAGCAGTACCTC. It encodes CASSNPSGRFYEQYL.

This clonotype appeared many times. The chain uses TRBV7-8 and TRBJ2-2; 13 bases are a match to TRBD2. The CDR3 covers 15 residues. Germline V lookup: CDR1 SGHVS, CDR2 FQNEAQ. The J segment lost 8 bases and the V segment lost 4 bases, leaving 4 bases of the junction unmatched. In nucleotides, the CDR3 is TGTGCCAGCAGCTGGACTAGCGGGAGAAGGGGGGAGCTGTTTTTT. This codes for CASSWTSGRRGELFF.

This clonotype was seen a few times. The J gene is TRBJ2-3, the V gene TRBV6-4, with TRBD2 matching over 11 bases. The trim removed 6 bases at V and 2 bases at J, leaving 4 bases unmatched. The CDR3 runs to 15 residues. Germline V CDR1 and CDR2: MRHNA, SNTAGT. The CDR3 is CASSPGLADTDTQYF. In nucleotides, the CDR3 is TGTGCCAGCAGCCCGGGACTAGCGGACACAGATACGCAGTATTTT.

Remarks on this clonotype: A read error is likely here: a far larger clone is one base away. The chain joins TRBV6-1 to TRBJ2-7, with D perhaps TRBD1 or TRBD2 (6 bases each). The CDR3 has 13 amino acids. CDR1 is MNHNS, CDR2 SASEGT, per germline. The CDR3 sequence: CAGSEQGGGEQYF. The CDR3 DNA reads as TGTGCCGGCAGTGAACAGGGAGGAGGCGAGCAGTACTTC.

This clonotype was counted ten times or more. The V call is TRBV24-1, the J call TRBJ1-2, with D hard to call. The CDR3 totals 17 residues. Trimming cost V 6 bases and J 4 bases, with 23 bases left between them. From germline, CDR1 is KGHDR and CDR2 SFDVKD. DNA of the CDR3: TGTGCCACCAGTATTCACGCTAGTACCAGAAAGACCTATGGCTACACCTTC. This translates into CATSIHASTRKTYGYTF.

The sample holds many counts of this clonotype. Here the CDR3 DNA reads TGCGCCAGCAGCCGAGAGGTAGGACGTCGAAAGACCTATGGCTACACCTTC. It translates to CASSREVGRRKTYGYTF. V usage is TRBV4-3 and J usage is TRBJ1-2; D is unresolved. Germline assignment: CDR1 LGHNA and CDR2 YSLEER. CDR3 length: 17 residues. The V and J ends lost 4 bases and 4 bases respectively, with 22 bases between them.

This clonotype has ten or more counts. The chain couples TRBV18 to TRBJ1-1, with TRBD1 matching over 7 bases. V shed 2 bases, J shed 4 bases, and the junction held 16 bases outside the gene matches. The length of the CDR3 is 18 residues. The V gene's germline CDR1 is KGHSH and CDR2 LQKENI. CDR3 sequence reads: CASSPAVRTGVKGTEAFF. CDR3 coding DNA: TGTGCCAGCTCACCAGCAGTAAGAACAGGGGTTAAGGGCACTGAAGCTTTCTTT.

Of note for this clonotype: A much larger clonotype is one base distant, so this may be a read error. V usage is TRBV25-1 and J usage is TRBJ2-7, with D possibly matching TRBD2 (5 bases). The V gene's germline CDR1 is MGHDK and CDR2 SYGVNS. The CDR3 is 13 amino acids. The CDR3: CASSESGRYERYF. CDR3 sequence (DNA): TGTGCCAGCAGTGAATCTGGGAGATACGAGCGGTACTTC.

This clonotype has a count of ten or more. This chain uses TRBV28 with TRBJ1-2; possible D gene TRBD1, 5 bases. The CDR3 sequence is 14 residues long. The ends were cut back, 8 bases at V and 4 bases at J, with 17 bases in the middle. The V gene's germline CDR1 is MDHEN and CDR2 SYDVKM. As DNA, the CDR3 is TGTGCCAGCTCCGGTGCGGGGCTTGGCTATGGCTACACCTTC. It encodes CASSGAGLGYGYTF.

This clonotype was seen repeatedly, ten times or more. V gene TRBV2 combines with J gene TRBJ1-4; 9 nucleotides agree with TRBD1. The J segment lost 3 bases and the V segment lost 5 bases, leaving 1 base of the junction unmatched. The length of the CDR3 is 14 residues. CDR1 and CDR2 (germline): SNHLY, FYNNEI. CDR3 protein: CASSWDRANEKLFF. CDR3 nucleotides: TGTGCCAGCAGTTGGGACAGGGCTAATGAAAAACTGTTTTTT. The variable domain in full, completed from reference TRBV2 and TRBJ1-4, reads EPEVTQTPSHQVTQMGQEVILRCVPISNHLYFYWYRQILGQKVEFLVSFYNNEISEKSEIFDDQFSVERPDGSNFTLKIRSTKLEDSAMYFCASSWDRANEKLFFGSGTQLSVL.

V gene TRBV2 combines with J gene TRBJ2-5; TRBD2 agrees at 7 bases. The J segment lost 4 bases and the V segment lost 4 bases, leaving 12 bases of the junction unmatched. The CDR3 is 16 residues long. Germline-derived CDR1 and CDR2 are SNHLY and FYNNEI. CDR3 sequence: CASSAPSSGLGETQYF. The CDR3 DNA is TGTGCCAGCAGTGCGCCGTCTAGCGGCCTTGGAGAGACCCAGTACTTC.

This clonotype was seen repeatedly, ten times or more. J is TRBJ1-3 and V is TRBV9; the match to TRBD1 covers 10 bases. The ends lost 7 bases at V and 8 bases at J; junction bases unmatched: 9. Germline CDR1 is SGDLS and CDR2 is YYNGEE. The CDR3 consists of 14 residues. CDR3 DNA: TGTGCCAGCTCCATAGGACAGGGGGGGGACACCATATATTTT. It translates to CASSIGQGGDTIYF.

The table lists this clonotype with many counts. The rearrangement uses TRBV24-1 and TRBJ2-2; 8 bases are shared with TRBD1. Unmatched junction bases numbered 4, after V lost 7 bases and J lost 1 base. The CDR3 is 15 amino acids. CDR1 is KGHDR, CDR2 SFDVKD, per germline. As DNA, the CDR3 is TGTGCCACCAGCCCCGGGACAGGGAACACCGGGGAGCTGTTTTTT. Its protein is CATSPGTGNTGELFF.

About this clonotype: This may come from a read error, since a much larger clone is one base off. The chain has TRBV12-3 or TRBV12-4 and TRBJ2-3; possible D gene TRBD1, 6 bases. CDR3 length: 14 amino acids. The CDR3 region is CASSLFRGRDMQYF. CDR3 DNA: TGTGCCAGCAGTTTATTCAGGGGTCGGGATATGCAGTATTTT.

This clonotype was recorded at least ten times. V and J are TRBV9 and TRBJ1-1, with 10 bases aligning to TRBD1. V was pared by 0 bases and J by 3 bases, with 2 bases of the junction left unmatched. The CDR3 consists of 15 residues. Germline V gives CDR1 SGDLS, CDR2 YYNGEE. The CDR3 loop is CASSVDGQGDTEAFF. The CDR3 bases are TGTGCCAGCAGCGTAGATGGACAGGGGGACACTGAAGCTTTCTTT.

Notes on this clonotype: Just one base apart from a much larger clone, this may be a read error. CDR3 in DNA: TGCGCCTGCAGCTTGTCCGGCGAAGGGTATTATGGCTACACCTTC. Translated: CACSLSGEGYYGYTF. V and J are TRBV5-1 and TRBJ1-2; D is undetermined. Germline V gives CDR1 SGHRS, CDR2 YFSETQ. The CDR3 sequence is 15 residues long.